This TCR beta chain was captured by sequencing in a study of cytomegalovirus exposure and HLA in healthy donors. Study results and limitations: Later analysis associated a missense DCLRE1C variant with TCR beta V- and J-gene trimming.

Per germline, CDR1 MNHEY and CDR2 SVGAGI. CDR3 size: 15 residues. PCR involved 60 Vbeta and 13 Jbeta primers. Profiling relied on immunoSEQ multiplex PCR, and the TCRdb table lists in-frame clones only, not all of them. This sample has more than 95,000 clones, with 70% to 90% found just once. This clone has a single count. Its specificity is not known. The junction departs from germline at one end; a sequencing error may be responsible. This clonotype was obtained from a man younger than 30 in good health and CMV-seropositive. Sequencing was performed on PBMCs. The chain recombines TRBV6-5 with TRBJ1-1; a weak D match, TRBD1 (5 bases). The CDR3 region has the DNA TGTGCCAGCAGGGGGGGGATTTGGGGGAACGCTGAAGCTTTCTTT. This gives the protein CASRGGIWGNAEAFF.